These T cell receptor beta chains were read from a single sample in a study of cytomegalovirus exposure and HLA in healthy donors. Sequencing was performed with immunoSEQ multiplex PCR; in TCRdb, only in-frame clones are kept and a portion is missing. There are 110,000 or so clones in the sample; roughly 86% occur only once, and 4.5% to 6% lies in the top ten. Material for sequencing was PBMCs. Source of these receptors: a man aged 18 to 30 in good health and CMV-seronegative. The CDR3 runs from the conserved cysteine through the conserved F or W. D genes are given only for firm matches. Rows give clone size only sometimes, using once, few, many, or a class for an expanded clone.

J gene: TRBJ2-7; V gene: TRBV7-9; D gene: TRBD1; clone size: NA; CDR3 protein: CASSNRDRGYEQYF; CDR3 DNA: TGTGCCAGCAGCAACCGGGACAGGGGTTACGAGCAGTACTTC
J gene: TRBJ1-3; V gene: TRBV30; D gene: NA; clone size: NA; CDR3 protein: CAWSVDGGGSSGNTIYF; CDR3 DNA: TGTGCCTGGAGTGTAGATGGGGGGGGAAGCTCTGGAAACACCATATATTTT
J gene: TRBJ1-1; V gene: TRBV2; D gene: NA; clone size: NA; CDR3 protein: CASSELGAGDTEAFF; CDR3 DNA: TGTGCCAGCAGTGAATTGGGGGCTGGGGACACTGAAGCTTTCTTT
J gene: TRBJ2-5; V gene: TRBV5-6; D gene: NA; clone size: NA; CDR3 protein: CASSLAGGVAQETQYF; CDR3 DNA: TGTGCCAGCAGCTTGGCGGGCGGGGTTGCACAAGAGACCCAGTACTTC
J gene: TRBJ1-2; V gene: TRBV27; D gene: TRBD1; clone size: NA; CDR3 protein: CASRHRRTNQGGGGYTF; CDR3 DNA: TGTGCCAGCAGACACCGAAGAACGAATCAGGGGGGAGGAGGCTACACCTTC
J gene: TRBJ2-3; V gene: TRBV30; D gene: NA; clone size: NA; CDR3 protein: CAWKGGGTDTQYF; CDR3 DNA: TGTGCCTGGAAGGGGGGGGGCACAGATACGCAGTATTTT
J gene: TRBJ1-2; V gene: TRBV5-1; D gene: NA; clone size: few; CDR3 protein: CASRVEDANYGYTF; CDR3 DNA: TGCGCCAGCAGAGTGGAGGACGCTAACTATGGCTACACCTTC
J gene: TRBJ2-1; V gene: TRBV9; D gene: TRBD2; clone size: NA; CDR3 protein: CASSAQGLIARDEQFF; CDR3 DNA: TGTGCCAGCAGCGCCCAGGGACTAATCGCTAGGGATGAGCAGTTCTTC
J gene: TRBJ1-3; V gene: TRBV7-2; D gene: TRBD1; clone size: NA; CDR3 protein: CASSLAGRGFSGNTIYF; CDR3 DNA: TGTGCCAGCAGCTTAGCGGGCAGGGGGTTTTCTGGAAACACCATATATTTT
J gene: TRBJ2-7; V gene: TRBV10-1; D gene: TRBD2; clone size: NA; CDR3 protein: CASSGGLAESSYEQYF; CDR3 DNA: TGCGCCAGCAGTGGGGGACTAGCGGAGAGCTCCTACGAGCAGTACTTC
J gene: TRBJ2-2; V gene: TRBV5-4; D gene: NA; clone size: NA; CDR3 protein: CASSLSGVNTGELFF; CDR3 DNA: TGTGCCAGCAGCTTATCGGGGGTGAACACCGGGGAGCTGTTTTTT
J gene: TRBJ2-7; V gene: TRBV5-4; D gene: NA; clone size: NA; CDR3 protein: CASSLVGLPAGEQYF; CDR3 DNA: TGTGCCAGCAGCTTGGTGGGCCTCCCCGCGGGTGAGCAGTACTTC
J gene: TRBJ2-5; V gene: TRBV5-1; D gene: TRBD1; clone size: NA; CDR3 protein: CASSRRDRGLEGETQYF; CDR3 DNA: TGCGCCAGCAGCCGCCGGGACAGGGGGTTGGAGGGGGAGACCCAGTACTTC
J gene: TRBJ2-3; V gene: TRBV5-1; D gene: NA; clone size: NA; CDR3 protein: CASSLRGLAADTQYF; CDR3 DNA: TGCGCCAGCAGCTTGAGGGGGTTGGCCGCAGATACGCAGTATTTT
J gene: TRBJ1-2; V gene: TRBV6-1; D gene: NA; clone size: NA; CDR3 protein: CASTQTGPPYGYTF; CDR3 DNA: TGTGCCAGCACCCAGACAGGACCTCCTTATGGCTACACCTTC
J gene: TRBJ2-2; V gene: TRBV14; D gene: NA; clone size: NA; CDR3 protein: CASSQAWASTGELFF; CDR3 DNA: TGTGCCAGCAGCCAAGCGTGGGCGTCCACCGGGGAGCTGTTTTTT
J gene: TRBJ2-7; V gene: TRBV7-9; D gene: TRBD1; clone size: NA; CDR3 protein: CASGTVAYEQYF; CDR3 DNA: TGTGCCAGCGGGACAGTTGCCTACGAGCAGTACTTC
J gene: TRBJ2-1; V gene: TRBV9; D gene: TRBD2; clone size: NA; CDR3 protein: CASSVVGGGANEQFF; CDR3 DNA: TGTGCCAGCAGCGTAGTCGGCGGGGGGGCTAATGAGCAGTTCTTC
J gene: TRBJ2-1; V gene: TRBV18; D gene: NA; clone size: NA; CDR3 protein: CASSPPRDNEQFF; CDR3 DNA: TGTGCCAGCTCACCACCTCGGGACAATGAGCAGTTCTTC
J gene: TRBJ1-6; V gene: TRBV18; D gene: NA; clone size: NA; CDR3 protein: CASSPGGGINSPLHF; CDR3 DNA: TGTGCCAGCTCACCAGGTGGAGGGATCAATTCACCCCTCCACTTT
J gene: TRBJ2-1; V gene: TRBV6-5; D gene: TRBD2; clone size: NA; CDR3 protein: CASSKLAGGANEQFF; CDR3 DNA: TGTGCCAGCAGTAAACTAGCGGGAGGGGCAAATGAGCAGTTCTTC
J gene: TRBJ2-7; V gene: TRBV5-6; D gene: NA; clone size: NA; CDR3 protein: CASSLATGLSEQYF; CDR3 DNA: TGTGCCAGCAGCTTGGCCACAGGTCTGAGCGAGCAGTACTTC
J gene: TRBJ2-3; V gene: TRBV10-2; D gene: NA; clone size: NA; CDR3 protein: CASRTTSRGTDTQYF; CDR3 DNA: TGCGCCAGCAGGACCACTAGTAGGGGCACAGATACGCAGTATTTT
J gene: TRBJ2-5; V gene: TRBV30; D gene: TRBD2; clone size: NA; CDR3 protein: CAWSPKKSFVLGEGSFGETQYF; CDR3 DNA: TGTGCCTGGAGCCCAAAGAAGAGTTTCGTTCTAGGGGAGGGCTCGTTCGGAGAGACCCAGTACTTC
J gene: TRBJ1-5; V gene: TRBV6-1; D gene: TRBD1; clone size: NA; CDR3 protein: CASSEFGTGNQPQHF; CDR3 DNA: TGTGCCAGCAGTGAATTCGGGACAGGGAATCAGCCCCAGCATTTT
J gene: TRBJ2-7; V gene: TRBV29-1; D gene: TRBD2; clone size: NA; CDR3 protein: CSVEKRGSYEQYF; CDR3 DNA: TGCAGCGTTGAAAAGCGGGGCTCCTACGAGCAGTACTTC
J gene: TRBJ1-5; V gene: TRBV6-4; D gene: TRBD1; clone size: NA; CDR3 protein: CASSVGQLKDQPQHF; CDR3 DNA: TGTGCCAGCAGCGTGGGACAGCTCAAGGATCAGCCCCAGCATTTT
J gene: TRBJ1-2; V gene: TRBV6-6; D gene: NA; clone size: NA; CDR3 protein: CASWGLGRYGYTF; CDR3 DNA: TGTGCCAGCTGGGGCTTAGGTCGCTATGGCTACACCTTC
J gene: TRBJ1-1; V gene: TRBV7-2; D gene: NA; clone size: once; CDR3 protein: CASSLTRGGGTEAFF; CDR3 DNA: TGTGCCAGCAGCCTCACGCGGGGGGGAGGCACTGAAGCTTTCTTT
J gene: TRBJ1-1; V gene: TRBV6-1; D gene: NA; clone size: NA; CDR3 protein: CASSEGNRVMDTEAFF; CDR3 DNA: TGTGCCAGCAGTGAAGGGAATCGGGTGATGGACACTGAAGCTTTCTTT
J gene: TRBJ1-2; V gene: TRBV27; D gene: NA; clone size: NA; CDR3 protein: CASSLTTGYGYTF; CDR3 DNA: TGTGCCAGCAGTTTAACGACAGGTTATGGCTACACCTTC
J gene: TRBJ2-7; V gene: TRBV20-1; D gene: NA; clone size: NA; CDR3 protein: CSAREYSEQYF; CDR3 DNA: TGCAGTGCTAGGGAGTATTCCGAGCAGTACTTC
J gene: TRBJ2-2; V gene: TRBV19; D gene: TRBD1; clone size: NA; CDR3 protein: CASSIGQGETGELFF; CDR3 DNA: TGTGCCAGTAGTATAGGGCAGGGGGAGACCGGGGAGCTGTTTTTT
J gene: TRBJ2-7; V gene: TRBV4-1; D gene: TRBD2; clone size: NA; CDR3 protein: CASSPGTSGGPLYEQYF; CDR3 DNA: TGCGCCAGCAGCCCCGGGACTAGCGGGGGACCCCTCTACGAGCAGTACTTC
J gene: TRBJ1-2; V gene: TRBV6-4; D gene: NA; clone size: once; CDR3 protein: CASSEFRGVDYGYTF; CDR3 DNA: TGTGCCAGCAGTGAATTCAGGGGTGTCGACTATGGCTACACCTTC
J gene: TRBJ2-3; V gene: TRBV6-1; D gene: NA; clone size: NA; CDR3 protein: CASALGLAGTDTQYF; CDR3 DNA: TGTGCCAGCGCGCTCGGCCTAGCAGGCACAGATACGCAGTATTTT
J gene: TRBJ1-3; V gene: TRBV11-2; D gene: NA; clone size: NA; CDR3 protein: CASSLQGSSGNTIYF; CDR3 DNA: TGTGCCAGCAGCTTACAGGGGAGCTCTGGAAACACCATATATTTT
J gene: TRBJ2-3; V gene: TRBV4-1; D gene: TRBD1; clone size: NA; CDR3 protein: CASSVRDRLITQYF; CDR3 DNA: TGCGCCAGCAGCGTCCGGGACAGACTAATTACGCAGTATTTT
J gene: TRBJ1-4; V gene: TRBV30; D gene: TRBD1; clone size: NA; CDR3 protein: CAWSAGTDEKLFF; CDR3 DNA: TGTGCCTGGAGTGCCGGGACAGATGAAAAACTGTTTTTT
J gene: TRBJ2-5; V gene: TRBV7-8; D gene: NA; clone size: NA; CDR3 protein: CAIDQETQYF; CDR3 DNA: TGTGCCATCGACCAAGAGACCCAGTACTTC
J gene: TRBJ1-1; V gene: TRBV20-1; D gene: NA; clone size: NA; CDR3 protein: CSERVNTEAFF; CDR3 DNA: TGCAGTGAACGGGTGAACACTGAAGCTTTCTTT
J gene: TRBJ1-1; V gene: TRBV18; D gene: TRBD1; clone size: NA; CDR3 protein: CASSLGQGDLEPAFF; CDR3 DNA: TGTGCCAGCTCACTGGGACAGGGGGACCTCGAACCCGCTTTCTTT
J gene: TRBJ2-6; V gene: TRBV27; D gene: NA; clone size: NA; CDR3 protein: CASSLGSGSSGANVLTF; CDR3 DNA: TGTGCCAGCAGTCTAGGTTCGGGGAGCTCTGGGGCCAACGTCCTGACTTTC
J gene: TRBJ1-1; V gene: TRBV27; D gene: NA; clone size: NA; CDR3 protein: CASSLNLGANTEAFF; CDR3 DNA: TGTGCCAGCAGTTTAAATCTGGGCGCGAACACTGAAGCTTTCTTT
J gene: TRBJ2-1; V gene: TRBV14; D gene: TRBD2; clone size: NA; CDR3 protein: CASSLRGTSGTWAYNEQFF; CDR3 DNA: TGTGCCAGCAGTCTTCGAGGGACTAGCGGGACTTGGGCCTACAATGAGCAGTTCTTC
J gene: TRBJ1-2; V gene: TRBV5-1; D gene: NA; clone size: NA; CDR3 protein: CASSLAKRGAYGYTF; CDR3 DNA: TGCGCCAGCAGCTTGGCCAAGCGGGGGGCCTATGGCTACACCTTC
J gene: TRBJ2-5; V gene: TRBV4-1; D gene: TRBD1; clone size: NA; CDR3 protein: CASTQTGTGAETQYF; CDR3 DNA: TGCGCCAGCACACAAACCGGGACAGGGGCGGAGACCCAGTACTTC
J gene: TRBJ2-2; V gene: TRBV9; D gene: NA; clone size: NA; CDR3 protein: CASSVARYGELFF; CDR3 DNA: TGTGCCAGCAGCGTAGCCAGATATGGGGAGCTGTTTTTT
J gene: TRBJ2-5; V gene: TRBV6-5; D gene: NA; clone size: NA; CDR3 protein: CASSYSRLVGVETQYF; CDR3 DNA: TGTGCCAGCAGTTACTCCCGACTAGTGGGCGTGGAGACCCAGTACTTC
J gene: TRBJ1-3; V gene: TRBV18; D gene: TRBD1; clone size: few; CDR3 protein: CASSLGQGKSGNTIYF; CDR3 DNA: TGTGCCAGCTCACTCGGACAGGGGAAGTCTGGAAACACCATATATTTT
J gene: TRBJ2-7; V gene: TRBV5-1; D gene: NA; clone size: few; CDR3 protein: CASSLTQGGSEQYF; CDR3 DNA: TGCGCCAGCAGCTTAACACAGGGTGGAAGCGAGCAGTACTTC
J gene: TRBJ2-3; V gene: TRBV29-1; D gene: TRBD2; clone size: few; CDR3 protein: CSVEGGGSSDTQYF; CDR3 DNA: TGCAGCGTTGAAGGGGGCGGGAGCTCAGATACGCAGTATTTT